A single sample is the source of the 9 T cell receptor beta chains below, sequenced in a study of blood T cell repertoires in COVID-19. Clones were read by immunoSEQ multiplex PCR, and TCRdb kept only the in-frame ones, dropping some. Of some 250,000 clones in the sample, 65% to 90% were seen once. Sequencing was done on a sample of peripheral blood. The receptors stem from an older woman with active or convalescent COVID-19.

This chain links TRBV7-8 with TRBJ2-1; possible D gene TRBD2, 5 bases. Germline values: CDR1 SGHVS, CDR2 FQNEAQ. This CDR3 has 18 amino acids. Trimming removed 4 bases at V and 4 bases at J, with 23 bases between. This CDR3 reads CASSSPGVGQVIYNEQFF. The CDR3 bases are TGTGCCAGCAGCTCCCCCGGGGTTGGGCAGGTCATATACAATGAGCAGTTCTTC.

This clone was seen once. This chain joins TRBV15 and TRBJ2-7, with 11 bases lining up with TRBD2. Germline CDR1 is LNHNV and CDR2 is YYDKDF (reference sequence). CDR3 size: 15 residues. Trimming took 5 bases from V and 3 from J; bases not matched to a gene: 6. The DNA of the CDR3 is TGTGCCACCAGCTTACCCGGGACTAGCGGCTACGAGCAGTACTTC. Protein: CATSLPGTSGYEQYF.

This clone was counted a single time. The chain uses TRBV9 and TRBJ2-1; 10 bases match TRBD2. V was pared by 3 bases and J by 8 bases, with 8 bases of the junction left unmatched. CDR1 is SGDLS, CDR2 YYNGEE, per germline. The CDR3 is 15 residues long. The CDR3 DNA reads TGTGCCAGCAGCGCAAGCGGGGGGGCCGGGGATGAGCAGTTCTTC. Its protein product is CASSASGGAGDEQFF.

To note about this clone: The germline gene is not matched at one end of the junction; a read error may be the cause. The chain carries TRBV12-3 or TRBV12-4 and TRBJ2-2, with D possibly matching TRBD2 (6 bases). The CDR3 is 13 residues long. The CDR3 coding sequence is TGTGCCAGCAGTTTGGTGCGGGGCCGGGGAGCTGTTTTT. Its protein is CASSLVRGRGAVF.

CDR3 in DNA: TGTGCCAGCGGGGGAGGGTCTGGCTACACCTTC. It translates to CASGGGSGYTF. The J gene is TRBJ1-2, the V gene TRBV19, with D possibly being TRBD1 (5 bases). Germline values: CDR1 LNHDA, CDR2 SQIVND (reference sequence). The CDR3 is made up of 11 amino acids. V lost 9 bases and J lost 7, with 12 bases in between.

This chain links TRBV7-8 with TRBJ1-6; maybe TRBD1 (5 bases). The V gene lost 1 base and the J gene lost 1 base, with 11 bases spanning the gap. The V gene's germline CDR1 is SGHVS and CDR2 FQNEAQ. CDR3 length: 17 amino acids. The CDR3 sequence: CASSLVGEGSYNSPLHF. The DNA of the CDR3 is TGTGCCAGCAGCTTAGTTGGGGAGGGGTCCTATAATTCACCCCTCCACTTT.

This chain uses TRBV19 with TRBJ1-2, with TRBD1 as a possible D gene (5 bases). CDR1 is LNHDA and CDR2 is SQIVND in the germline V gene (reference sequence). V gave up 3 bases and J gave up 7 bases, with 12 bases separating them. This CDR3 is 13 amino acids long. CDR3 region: CASSITGGGGYTF. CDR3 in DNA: TGTGCCAGTAGTATCACCGGGGGAGGTGGCTACACCTTC.

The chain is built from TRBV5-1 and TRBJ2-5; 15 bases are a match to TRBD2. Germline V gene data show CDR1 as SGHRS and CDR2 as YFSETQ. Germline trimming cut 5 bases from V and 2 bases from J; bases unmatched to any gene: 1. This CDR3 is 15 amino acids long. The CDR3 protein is CASRGLAGGQETQYF. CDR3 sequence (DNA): TGCGCCAGCAGGGGACTAGCGGGGGGACAAGAGACCCAGTACTTC.

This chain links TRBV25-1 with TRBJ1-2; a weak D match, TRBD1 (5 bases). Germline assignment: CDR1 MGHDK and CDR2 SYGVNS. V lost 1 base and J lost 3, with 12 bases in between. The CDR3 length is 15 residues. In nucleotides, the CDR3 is TGTGCCAGCAGTGAATGGGGCACCAGGGACTATGGCTACACCTTC. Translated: CASSEWGTRDYGYTF.